This T cell receptor beta chain derives from a study of patients and donors after allogeneic stem cell transplantation. TCRdb reprocessed the RT-PCR reads via MiXCR and lists one record per CDR3 protein. This table has about 57,000 distinct CDR3 sequences, about an eighth appearing once. This clonotype was counted only a few times. Sequenced sample: blood, either unsorted or a sorted T cell fraction (not recorded which). The TCR comes from a human donor who was either an allogeneic HSCT recipient or a stem cell or donor lymphocyte infusion donor (not recorded which). It is not recorded whose cells these are; they may come from a transplant donor.

CDR3 region: CASSLGWGELFF. The CDR3 DNA reads as TGTGCCAGCAGTTTGGGGTGGGGGGAGCTGTTTTTT. The genes are TRBV12-3 or TRBV12-4 and TRBJ2-2, with unresolved D. V gave up 3 bases and J gave up 8 bases, with 7 bases separating them. CDR3 size: 12 residues.